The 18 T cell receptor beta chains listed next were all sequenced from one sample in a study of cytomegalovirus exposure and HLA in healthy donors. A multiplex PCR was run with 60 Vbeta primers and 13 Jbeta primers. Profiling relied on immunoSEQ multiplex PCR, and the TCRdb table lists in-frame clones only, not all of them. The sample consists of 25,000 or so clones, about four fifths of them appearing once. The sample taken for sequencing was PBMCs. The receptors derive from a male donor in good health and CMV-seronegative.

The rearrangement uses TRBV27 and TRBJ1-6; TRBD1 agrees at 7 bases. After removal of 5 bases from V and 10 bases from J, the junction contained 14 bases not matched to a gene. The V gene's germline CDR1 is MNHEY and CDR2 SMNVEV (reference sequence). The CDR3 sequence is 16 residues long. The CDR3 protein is CASSPPAYRGRSPLHF. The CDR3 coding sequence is TGTGCCAGCAGTCCCCCCGCCTACAGGGGTCGATCACCCCTCCACTTT.

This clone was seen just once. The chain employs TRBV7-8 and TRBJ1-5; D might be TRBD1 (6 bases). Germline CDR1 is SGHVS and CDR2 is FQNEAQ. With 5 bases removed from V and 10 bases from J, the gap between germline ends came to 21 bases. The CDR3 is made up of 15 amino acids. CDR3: CASSPRTVPALPQHF. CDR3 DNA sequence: TGTGCCAGCAGCCCTCGGACAGTCCCAGCTCTTCCCCAGCATTTT.

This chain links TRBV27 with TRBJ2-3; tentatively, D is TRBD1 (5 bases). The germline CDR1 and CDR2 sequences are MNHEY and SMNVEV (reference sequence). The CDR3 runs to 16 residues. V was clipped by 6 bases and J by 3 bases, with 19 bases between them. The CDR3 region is CASSLGPGFPTDTQYF. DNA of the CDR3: TGTGCCAGCAGCTTGGGGCCAGGGTTTCCGACAGATACGCAGTATTTT.

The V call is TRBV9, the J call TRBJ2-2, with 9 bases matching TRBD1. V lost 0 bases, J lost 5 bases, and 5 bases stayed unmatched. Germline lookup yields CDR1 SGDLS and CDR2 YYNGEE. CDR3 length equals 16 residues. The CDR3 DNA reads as TGTGCCAGCAGCGTAGGGGACAGGGTGATAACCGGGGAGCTGTTTTTT. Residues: CASSVGDRVITGELFF.

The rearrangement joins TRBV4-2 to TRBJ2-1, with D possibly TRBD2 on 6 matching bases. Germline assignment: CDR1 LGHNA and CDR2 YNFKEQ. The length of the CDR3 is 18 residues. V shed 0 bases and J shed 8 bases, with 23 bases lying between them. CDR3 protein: CASSQELGGSMGKHEQFF. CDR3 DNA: TGTGCCAGCAGCCAAGAATTAGGAGGGAGTATGGGAAAACATGAGCAGTTCTTC.

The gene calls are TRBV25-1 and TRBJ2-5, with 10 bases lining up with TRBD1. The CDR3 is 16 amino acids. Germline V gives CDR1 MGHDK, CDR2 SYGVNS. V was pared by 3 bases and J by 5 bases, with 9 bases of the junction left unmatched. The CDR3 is CASSEPDRGRPETQYF. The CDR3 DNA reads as TGTGCCAGCAGTGAGCCAGACAGGGGGCGCCCCGAGACCCAGTACTTC. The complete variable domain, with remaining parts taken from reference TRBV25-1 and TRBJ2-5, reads EADIYQTPRYLVIGTGKKITLECSQTMGHDKMYWYQQDPGMELHLIHYSYGVNSTEKGDLSSESTVSRIRTEHFPLTLESARPSHTSQYLCASSEPDRGRPETQYFGPGTRLLVL.

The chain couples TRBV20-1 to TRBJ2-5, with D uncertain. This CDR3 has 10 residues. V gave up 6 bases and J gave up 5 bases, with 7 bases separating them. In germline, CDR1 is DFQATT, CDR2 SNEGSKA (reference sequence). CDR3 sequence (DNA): TGCAGTGCCCCGAGGGAGACCCAGTACTTC. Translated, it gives CSAPRETQYF.

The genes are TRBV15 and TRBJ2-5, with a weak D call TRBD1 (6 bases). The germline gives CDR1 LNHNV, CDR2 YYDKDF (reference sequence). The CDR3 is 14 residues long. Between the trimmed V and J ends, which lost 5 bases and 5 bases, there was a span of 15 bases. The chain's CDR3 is CATSLDPGAETQYF. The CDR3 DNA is TGTGCCACCAGCCTCGACCCAGGGGCTGAGACCCAGTACTTC.

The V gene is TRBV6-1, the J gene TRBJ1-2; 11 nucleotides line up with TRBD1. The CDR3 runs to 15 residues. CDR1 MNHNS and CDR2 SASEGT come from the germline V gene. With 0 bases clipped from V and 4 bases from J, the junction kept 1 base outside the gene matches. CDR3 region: CASSEAGTGGYGYTF. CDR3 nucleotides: TGTGCCAGCAGTGAAGCGGGGACAGGGGGCTATGGCTACACCTTC.

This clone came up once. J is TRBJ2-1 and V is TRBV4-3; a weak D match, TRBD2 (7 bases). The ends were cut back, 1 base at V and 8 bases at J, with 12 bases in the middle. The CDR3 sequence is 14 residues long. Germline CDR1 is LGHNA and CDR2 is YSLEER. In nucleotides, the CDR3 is TGCGCCAGCAGCCAAGGTGGGGGGGCTCATGAGCAGTTCTTC. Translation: CASSQGGGAHEQFF.

The CDR3 DNA reads as TGTGCCAGCAGCTTCGTAGGGACACCGAACACTGAAGCTTTCTTT. Translating gives CASSFVGTPNTEAFF. J is TRBJ1-1 and V is TRBV5-5; D may be TRBD1 (6 bases). The CDR3 consists of 15 residues. V was cut by 2 bases and J by 1 base, with 12 bases left in between. Germline V lookup: CDR1 SGHKS, CDR2 YYEKEE (reference sequence).

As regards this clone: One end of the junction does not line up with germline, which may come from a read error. As DNA, the CDR3 is TGTGCCATACAGATAGGGTCTCCGGGACAGAGGCCAGTCTTC. The encoded protein is CAIQIGSPGQRPVF. The V call is TRBV28, the J call TRBJ2-1; TRBD1 matches 7 bases. Germline V gene data show CDR1 as MDHEN and CDR2 as SYDVKM. The CDR3 has 14 residues.

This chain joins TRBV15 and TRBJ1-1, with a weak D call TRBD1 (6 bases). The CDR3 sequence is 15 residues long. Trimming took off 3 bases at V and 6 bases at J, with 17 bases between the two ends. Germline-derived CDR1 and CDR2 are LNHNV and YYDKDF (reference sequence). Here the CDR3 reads CATSSARGGASEAFF. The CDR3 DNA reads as TGTGCCACCAGCAGCGCCCGGGGGGGGGCCTCTGAAGCTTTCTTT.

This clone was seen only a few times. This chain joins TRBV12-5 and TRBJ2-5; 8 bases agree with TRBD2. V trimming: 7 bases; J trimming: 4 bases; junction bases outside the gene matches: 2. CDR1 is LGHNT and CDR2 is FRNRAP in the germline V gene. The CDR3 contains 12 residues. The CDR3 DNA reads TGTGCTAGTGCGGCGGGAGGAGAGACCCAGTACTTC. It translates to CASAAGGETQYF.

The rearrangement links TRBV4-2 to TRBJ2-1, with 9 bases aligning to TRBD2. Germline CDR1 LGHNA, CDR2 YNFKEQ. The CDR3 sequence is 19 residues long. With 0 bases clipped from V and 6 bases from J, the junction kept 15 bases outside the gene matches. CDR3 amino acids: CASSQDYWAGGLSANEQFF. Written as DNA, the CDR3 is TGTGCCAGCAGCCAAGATTACTGGGCGGGAGGGCTCTCAGCCAATGAGCAGTTCTTC.

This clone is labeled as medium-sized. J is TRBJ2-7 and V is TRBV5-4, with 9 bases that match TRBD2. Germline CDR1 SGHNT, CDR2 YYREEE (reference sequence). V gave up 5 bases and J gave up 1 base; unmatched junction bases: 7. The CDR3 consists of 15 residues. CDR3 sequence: CASSSAGGPSYEQYF. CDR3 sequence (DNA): TGTGCCAGCAGTTCCGCGGGAGGGCCATCCTACGAGCAGTACTTC.

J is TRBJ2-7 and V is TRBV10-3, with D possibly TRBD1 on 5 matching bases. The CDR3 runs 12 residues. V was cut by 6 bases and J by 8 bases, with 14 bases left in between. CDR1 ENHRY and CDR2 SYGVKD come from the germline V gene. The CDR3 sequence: CAIRSTDPKQYF. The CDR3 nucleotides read TGTGCCATCAGGTCGACAGATCCGAAGCAGTACTTC.

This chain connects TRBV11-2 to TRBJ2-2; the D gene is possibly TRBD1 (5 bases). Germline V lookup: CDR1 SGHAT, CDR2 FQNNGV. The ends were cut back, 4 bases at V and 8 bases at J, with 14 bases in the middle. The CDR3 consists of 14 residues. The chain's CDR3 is CASSSRVLEGELFF. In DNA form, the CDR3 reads TGTGCCAGCAGCTCCAGGGTGCTGGAAGGGGAGCTGTTTTTT.